Listed below are T cell receptor beta chains from one sample, sequenced in a study of CD8 T cells in Susac syndrome. MiXCR was run by TCRdb on the immunoSEQ multiplex PCR reads, yielding one entry per CDR3 protein. The table shows 71,000 or so distinct CDR3 sequences, with approximately 96% occurring only once. The source material was CD4+ T cells from PBMCs. The receptors come from a human donor with multiple sclerosis. Both conserved end residues are part of each CDR3. D genes are given only for firm matches. Clone size is stated in some rows and not others, as once, few, many or a class when expanded.

cdr3_aa	cdr3_nt	v_call	j_call	d_call	clone_size
CASSQDVGGIGEQYF	TGTGCCAGCAGCCAAGATGTAGGGGGGATCGGCGAGCAGTACTTC	TRBV3-1	TRBJ2-7	.	.
CASSRGQDVEKLFF	TGTGCCAGCAGCCGAGGACAGGACGTCGAAAAACTGTTTTTT	TRBV6-6	TRBJ1-4	TRBD1	.
CASSGVRSREKLFF	TGTGCCAGCAGCGGGGTGAGGTCTAGAGAAAAACTGTTTTTT	TRBV2	TRBJ1-4	.	.
CSVDGVGDEQFF	TGCAGCGTTGACGGAGTAGGGGATGAGCAGTTCTTC	TRBV29-1	TRBJ2-1	.	.
CATSRGLVGTDTQYF	TGTGCCACCAGCAGAGGTCTCGTGGGCACAGATACGCAGTATTTT	TRBV15	TRBJ2-3	.	.
CASSYGQANYGYTF	TGTGCCAGCAGCTACGGACAGGCAAACTATGGCTACACCTTC	TRBV5-6	TRBJ1-2	TRBD1	.
CASRTSGSYNEQFF	TGTGCCAGCAGGACTAGCGGCTCCTACAATGAGCAGTTCTTC	TRBV12-3/TRBV12-4	TRBJ2-1	TRBD2	few
CATSEGGRDYEQYF	TGTGCCACCAGTGAGGGGGGCAGGGACTACGAGCAGTACTTC	TRBV24-1	TRBJ2-7	.	once
CASSYRDGYNQPQHF	TGTGCCAGCAGTTACCGGGACGGCTACAATCAGCCCCAGCATTTT	TRBV6-5	TRBJ1-5	.	.
CSARGGDSRGTEAFF	TGCAGTGCTAGAGGTGGTGACAGTAGGGGCACTGAAGCTTTCTTT	TRBV20-1	TRBJ1-1	.	.
CAWSRPPSGNTIYF	TGTGCCTGGAGTCGTCCACCGTCTGGAAACACCATATATTTT	TRBV30	TRBJ1-3	.	.
CASSLLSGTGYGYTF	TGCGCCAGCAGCTTGCTGTCCGGGACAGGGTATGGCTACACCTTC	TRBV5-1	TRBJ1-2	TRBD1	.
CSVAAGQGYTEAFF	TGCAGCGTTGCGGCGGGACAGGGGTACACTGAAGCTTTCTTT	TRBV29-1	TRBJ1-1	TRBD1	.
CASRDATGTGDTQYF	TGTGCCAGCAGGGACGCCACAGGGACAGGGGATACGCAGTATTTT	TRBV11-2	TRBJ2-3	TRBD1	.
CASSQGAGVRGNTEAFF	TGCGCCAGCAGCCAAGGCGCTGGGGTCAGGGGGAACACTGAAGCTTTCTTT	TRBV4-1	TRBJ1-1	.	once
CASSPAHTGSQEAFF	TGTGCCAGCAGCCCCGCCCATACAGGGTCCCAGGAAGCTTTCTTT	TRBV12-3/TRBV12-4	TRBJ1-1	.	.
CASSNRVNEQFF	TGTGCCAGTAGTAACAGGGTTAATGAGCAGTTCTTC	TRBV19	TRBJ2-1	.	.